This T cell receptor (beta chain) was recovered during a study of blood T cells in healthy people across ages. Study-level information: The capture of about one barcoded beta molecule per two T cells was achieved by template switching.

PCR was performed a second time for 7 to 11 cycles using a sample-barcoded 5' primer and a J-beta primer mix. Using its own MiXCR run on the 5' RACE reads, TCRdb lists one record per CDR3 protein. Of around 1.1 million distinct CDR3 sequences in the sample, about two fifths are singletons; the top ten hold around 13%. V gave up 6 bases and J gave up 3 bases; unmatched junction bases: 9. This CDR3 region has 15 residues. Germline V gives CDR1 SGHAT, CDR2 FQDESV (reference sequence). The gene calls are TRBV11-1 and TRBJ1-2; 8 bases map to TRBD1. The TCR was taken from a young man in good health. The specimen sequenced was blood. CDR3 amino acids: CASSCRQGNYYGYTF. The CDR3 region has the DNA TGTGCCAGCAGTTGTCGACAGGGGAATTACTATGGCTACACCTTC.